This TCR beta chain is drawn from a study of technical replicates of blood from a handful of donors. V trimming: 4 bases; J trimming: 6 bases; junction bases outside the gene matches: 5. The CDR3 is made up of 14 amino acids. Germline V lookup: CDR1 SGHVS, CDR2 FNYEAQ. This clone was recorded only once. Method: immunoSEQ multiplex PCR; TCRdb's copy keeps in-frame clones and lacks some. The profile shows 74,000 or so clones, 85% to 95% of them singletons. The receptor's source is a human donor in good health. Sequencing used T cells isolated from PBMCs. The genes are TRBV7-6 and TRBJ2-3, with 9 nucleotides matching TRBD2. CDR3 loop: CASSWREGSDTQYF. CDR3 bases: TGTGCCAGCAGCTGGCGGGAGGGTTCGGATACGCAGTATTTT.